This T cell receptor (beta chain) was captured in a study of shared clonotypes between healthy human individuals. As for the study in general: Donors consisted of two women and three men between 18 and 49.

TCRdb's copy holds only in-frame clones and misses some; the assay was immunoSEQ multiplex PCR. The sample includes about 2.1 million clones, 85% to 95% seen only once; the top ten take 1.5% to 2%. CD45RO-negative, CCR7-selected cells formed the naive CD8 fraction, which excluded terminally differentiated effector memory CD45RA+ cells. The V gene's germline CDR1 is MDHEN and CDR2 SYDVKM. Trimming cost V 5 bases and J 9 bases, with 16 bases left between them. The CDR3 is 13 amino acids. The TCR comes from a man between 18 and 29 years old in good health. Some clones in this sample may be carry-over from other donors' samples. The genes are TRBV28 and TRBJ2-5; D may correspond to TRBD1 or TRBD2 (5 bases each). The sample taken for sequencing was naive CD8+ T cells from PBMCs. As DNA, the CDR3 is TGTGCCAGCAGTCCGGGGACCTCACGGGCCCAGTACTTC. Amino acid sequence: CASSPGTSRAQYF.